These T cell receptor beta chains were read from a single sample in a study of T cells after yellow fever vaccination. Each CDR3 protein gets one entry after TCRdb re-called the 5' RACE reads with MiXCR. The data hold fewer than 450,000 distinct CDR3 sequences, with 3% to 4.5% observed a single time. This specimen was PBMCs, taken 5 days after the yellow fever booster vaccination. The source of these receptors is a man in his late teens or twenties who received the YFV17D yellow fever vaccine. The CDR3 runs from the conserved cysteine through the conserved F or W. D genes are given only for firm matches. Only some rows state a clone size, as once, few, many or a class for expanded clones.

TRBD2 | TRBJ2-3 | TRBV5-1 | many | CASSLGVSGEADTQYF | TGCGCCAGCAGCTTGGGAGTTAGCGGGGAGGCCGATACGCAGTATTTT
TRBD2 | TRBJ2-1 | TRBV6-6 | many | CASSYVGGGLQSQFF | TGTGCCAGCAGTTACGTCGGCGGGGGGTTACAATCGCAGTTCTTC
NA | TRBJ2-6 | TRBV11-2 | few | CASSDGLGGANVLTF | TGTGCCAGCAGCGACGGGCTTGGAGGGGCCAACGTCCTGACTTTC
NA | TRBJ2-5 | TRBV20-1 | NA | CSARVWGRAETQYF | TGCAGTGCTAGAGTTTGGGGTAGGGCGGAGACCCAGTACTTC
NA | TRBJ1-2 | TRBV6-2/TRBV6-3 | NA | CASSFGSGGYTF | TGTGCCAGCAGTTTCGGTTCGGGAGGCTACACCTTC
NA | TRBJ2-5 | TRBV27 | many | CASSRQNGETQYF | TGTGCCAGCAGTCGACAGAATGGAGAGACCCAGTACTTC
TRBD2 | TRBJ2-3 | TRBV9 | few | CASSGIAGGPNTQYF | TGTGCCAGCAGCGGAATAGCGGGGGGGCCAAATACGCAGTATTTT
TRBD2 | TRBJ2-3 | TRBV28 | many | CASSVAGALSTDTQYF | TGTGCCAGCAGTGTAGCGGGGGCTCTGAGCACAGATACGCAGTATTTT
NA | TRBJ2-2 | TRBV27 | NA | CASSWGGELFF | TGTGCCAGCAGTTGGGGCGGGGAGCTGTTTTTT
NA | TRBJ2-2 | TRBV4-1 | many | CASSQAAGFTGELFF | TGCGCCAGCAGCCAAGCTGCTGGGTTCACCGGGGAGCTGTTTTTT
NA | TRBJ2-3 | TRBV20-1 | many | CSVTPGATDTQYF | TGCAGTGTCACGCCGGGGGCAACAGATACGCAGTATTTT
NA | TRBJ2-5 | TRBV10-3 | NA | CAISNRDRQETQYF | TGTGCCATCAGCAACCGGGACCGCCAAGAGACCCAGTACTTC
NA | TRBJ1-3 | TRBV10-3 | many | CATLTGPIDTIYF | TGTGCCACCTTGACGGGACCGATCGACACCATATATTTT
NA | TRBJ2-5 | TRBV7-3 | many | CASSLRPQETQYF | TGCGCCAGCAGCCTTAGACCCCAAGAGACCCAGTACTTC
NA | TRBJ2-2 | TRBV25-1 | NA | CASSRTDTNTGELFF | TGTGCCAGCAGTCGGACGGACACGAACACCGGGGAGCTGTTTTTT
TRBD1 | TRBJ1-1 | TRBV6-2/TRBV6-3 | NA | CASSWTGIPTAEAFF | TGTGCCAGCAGTTGGACAGGGATCCCCACGGCTGAAGCTTTCTTT
NA | TRBJ2-3 | TRBV12-3/TRBV12-4 | many | CASRAQGGGTQYF | TGTGCCAGCAGAGCCCAAGGGGGTGGTACGCAGTATTTT
NA | TRBJ1-6 | TRBV20-1 | NA | CSARRGAPYNSPLHF | TGCAGTGCTAGACGGGGGGCCCCCTATAATTCACCCCTCCACTTT
TRBD1 | TRBJ2-7 | TRBV7-6 | few | CASSLAPPGQLITYEQYF | TGTGCCAGCAGCTTAGCGCCCCCGGGACAGCTAATCACCTACGAGCAGTACTTC
NA | TRBJ2-5 | TRBV7-2 | few | CASSSYVEETQYF | TGTGCCAGCAGCTCATACGTGGAAGAGACCCAGTACTTC
NA | TRBJ1-1 | TRBV10-2 | NA | CASSDKGSEAFF | TGCGCCAGCAGTGACAAGGGGAGTGAAGCTTTCTTT
NA | TRBJ1-6 | TRBV27 | few | CARSLAGVGQHSPLHF | TGTGCCAGAAGTTTAGCAGGGGTGGGTCAGCATTCACCCCTCCACTTT
NA | TRBJ1-1 | TRBV20-1 | few | CSARVGGREAFF | TGCAGTGCTAGAGTGGGAGGTCGGGAAGCTTTCTTT
TRBD1 | TRBJ1-4 | TRBV28 | few | CASSTSGGREKLFF | TGTGCCAGCAGTACCTCAGGGGGACGAGAAAAACTGTTTTTT
NA | TRBJ1-6 | TRBV7-2 | NA | CASTDRFVSPLHF | TGTGCCAGCACCGACCGCTTTGTTTCACCCCTCCACTTT
NA | TRBJ1-2 | TRBV7-9 | few | CASSLDRDSANYGYTF | TGTGCCAGCAGCTTAGACAGGGACTCTGCTAACTATGGCTACACCTTC
NA | TRBJ2-1 | TRBV7-9 | NA | CASSPEPGPSYNEQFF | TGTGCCAGCAGCCCCGAACCGGGGCCCTCCTACAATGAGCAGTTCTTC
TRBD1 | TRBJ1-2 | TRBV30 | NA | CAWSSQADREDGYTF | TGTGCCTGGAGTAGCCAGGCGGACAGGGAAGATGGCTACACCTTC
TRBD1 | TRBJ1-6 | TRBV27 | few | CASSLRRGLRDSPLHF | TGTGCCAGCAGTTTGCGCAGGGGGCTTCGGGATTCACCCCTCCACTTT
NA | TRBJ2-1 | TRBV7-2 | NA | CASSSRAKGYNEQFF | TGTGCCAGCAGCTCAAGGGCAAAGGGTTACAATGAGCAGTTCTTC
NA | TRBJ2-7 | TRBV7-2 | few | CASSLDKGSSYEQYF | TGTGCCAGCAGCTTAGATAAAGGGAGCTCCTACGAGCAGTACTTC
TRBD1 | TRBJ2-5 | TRBV4-1 | few | CASSHDAPRRDRGRLRETQYF | TGCGCCAGCAGCCACGACGCACCCCGGCGGGACAGGGGGCGCTTAAGGGAGACCCAGTACTTC
NA | TRBJ1-1 | TRBV6-2/TRBV6-3 | NA | CASSYGRETEAFF | TGTGCCAGCAGTTATGGGCGGGAAACTGAAGCTTTCTTT
NA | TRBJ2-5 | TRBV12-2 | NA | CASRLGMGKQETQYF | TGTGCAAGTCGCTTAGGGATGGGGAAGCAGGAGACCCAGTACTTC
NA | TRBJ2-1 | TRBV7-2 | many | CASSPTGFGEQFF | TGTGCCAGCAGCCCTACAGGGTTCGGTGAGCAGTTCTTC
TRBD2 | TRBJ2-2 | TRBV7-6 | NA | CASSSTSGGTGELFF | TGTGCCAGCAGCTCGACTAGCGGGGGCACCGGGGAGCTGTTTTTT
NA | TRBJ1-1 | TRBV11-1 | many | CASSRTGFPQRLNTEAFF | TGTGCCAGCAGTCGAACCGGGTTTCCGCAGCGGTTGAACACTGAAGCTTTCTTT
NA | TRBJ2-5 | TRBV4-3 | many | CASSQDWTRSETQYF | TGCGCCAGCAGCCAAGATTGGACCCGCTCAGAGACCCAGTACTTC
NA | TRBJ1-4 | TRBV28 | NA | CASSFGVGTNEKLFF | TGTGCCAGCAGTTTCGGGGTTGGAACTAATGAAAAACTGTTTTTT
NA | TRBJ1-3 | TRBV6-6 | few | CASSYSGLVNTIYF | TGTGCCAGCAGTTACTCAGGGTTGGTAAACACCATATATTTT
NA | TRBJ2-2 | TRBV7-2 | few | CASSPTLAFGELFF | TGTGCCAGCAGCCCTACCCTAGCGTTCGGGGAGCTGTTTTTT
TRBD2 | TRBJ2-4 | TRBV4-3 | many | CASSQDLYSGDIQYF | TGCGCCAGCAGCCAAGATCTCTACAGCGGGGACATTCAGTACTTC
TRBD2 | TRBJ2-3 | TRBV20-1 | few | CSARSGGSTDTQYF | TGCAGTGCTAGAAGCGGGGGGAGCACAGATACGCAGTATTTT
NA | TRBJ1-3 | TRBV4-1 | few | CASSHETLDTIYF | TGCGCCAGCAGCCATGAAACGTTGGACACCATATATTTT
NA | TRBJ2-1 | TRBV24-1 | NA | CATSDSQYKQFF | TGTGCCACCAGTGATTCCCAATATAAGCAGTTCTTC
NA | TRBJ1-5 | TRBV7-8 | few | CASSSGAGSNQPQHF | TGTGCCAGCAGCTCGGGAGCGGGTAGCAATCAGCCCCAGCATTTT
TRBD1 | TRBJ2-2 | TRBV7-2 | few | CASSQDRGDTGELFF | TGTGCCAGCAGCCAGGACAGGGGGGACACCGGGGAGCTGTTTTTT
TRBD1 | TRBJ1-2 | TRBV5-1 | few | CASSPGGDRAAYGYTF | TGCGCCAGCAGCCCGGGCGGTGACAGGGCGGCCTATGGCTACACCTTC
NA | TRBJ1-1 | TRBV5-1 | many | CASSLSQGNTEAFF | TGCGCCAGCAGCCTATCCCAGGGAAATACTGAAGCTTTCTTT